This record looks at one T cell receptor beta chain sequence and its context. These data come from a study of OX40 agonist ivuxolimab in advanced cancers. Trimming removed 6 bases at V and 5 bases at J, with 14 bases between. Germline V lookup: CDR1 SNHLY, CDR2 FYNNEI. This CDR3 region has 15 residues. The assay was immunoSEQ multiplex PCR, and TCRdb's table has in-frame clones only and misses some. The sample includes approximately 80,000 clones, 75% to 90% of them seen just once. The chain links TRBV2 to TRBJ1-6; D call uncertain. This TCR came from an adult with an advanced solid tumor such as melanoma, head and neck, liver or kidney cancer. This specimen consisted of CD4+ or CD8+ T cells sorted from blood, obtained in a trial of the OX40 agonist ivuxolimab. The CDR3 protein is CASRAKRVDNSPLHF. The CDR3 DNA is TGTGCCAGCAGGGCTAAGAGGGTCGATAATTCACCCCTCCACTTT.